One and the same sample provided the 27 T cell receptor beta chains below, sequenced in a study of sequential checkpoint blockade in melanoma. The repertoire was sequenced with immunoSEQ multiplex PCR; TCRdb's copy has only in-frame clones and lacks some. Among under 9,500 clones listed, roughly 63% were seen once. Specified treatment: randomized to nivolumab then ipilimumab (arm A) or the reverse (arm B). This sample comprised CD8+ T cells sorted from blood (inferred from file names), obtained from a patient given nivolumab and ipilimumab in sequence. The receptors stem from a human donor with melanoma.

The V and J genes are TRBV28 and TRBJ2-7; D not resolved. V dropped 3 bases and J dropped 1 base, with 13 bases sitting between them. Germline lookup yields CDR1 MDHEN and CDR2 SYDVKM. The CDR3 has 15 residues. The CDR3 coding sequence is TGTGCCAGCAGTTTTCCGGCGGAGCAATCCTACGAGCAGTACTTC. Its protein is CASSFPAEQSYEQYF.

The chain uses TRBV6-1 and TRBJ2-5; 11 bases are shared with TRBD1. J gave up 5 bases and V 6 bases, and 5 bases lay outside the gene matches. Germline CDR1 is MNHNS and CDR2 is SASEGT. CDR3 length: 14 amino acids. CDR3 sequence: CASRGTGGWETQYF. The CDR3 DNA reads as TGTGCCAGCAGAGGGACAGGGGGTTGGGAGACCCAGTACTTC.

The rearrangement uses TRBV5-8 and TRBJ1-1, with 8 positions matching TRBD1. From germline, CDR1 is SGHTS and CDR2 YDEGEE. Germline trimming cut 3 bases from V and 6 bases from J; bases unmatched to any gene: 7. The CDR3 is made up of 14 amino acids. The CDR3 DNA is TGTGCCAGCAGCTGGACAGGGAGTATGGCTGAAGCTTTCTTT. Translation: CASSWTGSMAEAFF.

This clone was observed a few times. V and J are TRBV11-2 and TRBJ2-2; D possibly corresponds to TRBD2 (5 bases). CDR3 length equals 15 residues. CDR1 SGHAT and CDR2 FQNNGV come from the germline V gene. Trimming pared 4 bases from V and 4 bases from J, leaving 13 bases between. This CDR3 reads CASSSSGSSTGELFF. The CDR3 bases are TGTGCCAGCAGCTCTTCGGGATCGAGCACCGGGGAGCTGTTTTTT.

This chain links TRBV25-1 with TRBJ1-1; 11 nucleotides match TRBD1. Per the germline V gene, CDR1 is MGHDK and CDR2 is SYGVNS. V shed 4 bases, J shed 0 bases, and the junction held 4 bases outside the gene matches. The CDR3 extends over 16 amino acids. CDR3 amino acids: CASSVRDRGVNTEAFF. The CDR3 coding sequence is TGTGCCAGCAGTGTCCGGGACAGGGGGGTGAACACTGAAGCTTTCTTT.

The chain carries TRBV28 and TRBJ1-2, with D possibly being TRBD1 (6 bases). V gave up 3 bases and J gave up 8 bases, with 16 bases separating them. The V gene's germline CDR1 is MDHEN and CDR2 SYDVKM. The CDR3 sequence is 14 residues long. The CDR3 here is CASSFPSEGVGYTF. DNA for the CDR3: TGTGCCAGCAGTTTCCCATCAGAGGGGGTGGGCTACACCTTC.

The rearrangement links TRBV7-3 to TRBJ2-3, with TRBD2 matching over 7 bases. Germline V gene lookup returns CDR1 SGHTA and CDR2 FQGTGA. The CDR3 covers 15 residues. Trimming took 3 bases from V and 4 from J; bases not matched to a gene: 7. This CDR3 is CASSFGGGVADTQYF. In nucleotides, the CDR3 is TGTGCCAGCAGCTTCGGCGGGGGAGTGGCAGATACGCAGTATTTT.

The gene calls are TRBV4-3 and TRBJ1-5, with D possibly matching TRBD1 (5 bases). The germline V and J ends were trimmed by 1 base and 4 bases, with 11 bases remaining between them. The length of the CDR3 is 15 residues. Germline lookup yields CDR1 LGHNA and CDR2 YSLEER. This CDR3 is CASSQVAEGNQPQHF. The CDR3 nucleotides are TGCGCCAGCAGCCAAGTGGCGGAGGGGAATCAGCCCCAGCATTTT.

The rearrangement uses TRBV7-9 and TRBJ1-5; D gene ambiguous. Between the trimmed V and J ends, which lost 5 bases and 3 bases, there was a span of 8 bases. The CDR3 is 13 amino acids. The V gene's germline CDR1 is SEHNR and CDR2 FQNEAQ (reference sequence). The chain's CDR3 is CASSRDFNQPQHF. CDR3 in DNA: TGTGCCAGCAGCCGGGATTTCAATCAGCCCCAGCATTTT.

About this clone: One junction end does not reproduce the germline sequence, and a read error may be involved. CDR3 nucleotide sequence: TGTGCCACCAATCGGGGATTCTCCTTCGAGCAGTACTTC. As protein: CATNRGFSFEQYF. The chain combines TRBV7-2 with TRBJ2-7, with a possible D match to TRBD2 (5 bases). Germline-derived CDR1 and CDR2 are SGHTA and FQGNSA. The CDR3 extends over 13 amino acids.

This clone has more than one count but fewer than ten. The CDR3 region is CASSDLSNQPQHF. For the CDR3, the DNA is TGTGCCAGCAGTGACTTGAGCAATCAGCCCCAGCATTTT. The V and J genes are TRBV2 and TRBJ1-5; D not certain. This CDR3 has 13 residues. CDR1 SNHLY and CDR2 FYNNEI come from the germline V gene. The germline V and J ends were trimmed by 3 bases and 1 base, with 4 bases remaining between them.

With respect to this clone: The junction shows a germline mismatch at one end, possibly a read error. The V gene is TRBV5-4, the J gene TRBJ2-6; the match to TRBD1 covers 7 bases. This CDR3 is built from 17 residues. Germline V gene sequence: CDR1 SGHNT, CDR2 YYREEE (reference sequence). The CDR3 loop reads CASSQDPGGSGANVLTF. The CDR3 DNA follows: TGCGCCAGCAGCCAAGATCCAGGGGGCTCTGGGGCCAACGTCCTGACTTTC.

The V gene is TRBV6-5, the J gene TRBJ2-7, with 9 bases identical to TRBD2. The CDR3 totals 15 residues. Trimming removed 2 bases from V and 1 base from J; junction bases left unmatched: 3. From germline, CDR1 is MNHEY and CDR2 SVGAGI. The CDR3 loop reads CASSYGLAGSYEQYF. The CDR3 coding sequence is TGTGCCAGCAGTTACGGGCTAGCGGGGTCCTACGAGCAGTACTTC.

The CDR3, as DNA: TGTGCCAGCAGCCTATCTAGCTTCCAAGAGACCCAGTACTTC. It specifies CASSLSSFQETQYF. This chain uses TRBV5-8 with TRBJ2-5; TRBD2 is a possible D gene (5 bases). The V gene's germline CDR1 is SGHTS and CDR2 YDEGEE. V dropped 4 bases and J dropped 1 base, with 11 bases sitting between them. This CDR3 is 14 amino acids long.

The J gene is TRBJ2-5, the V gene TRBV13, with 11 positions matching TRBD1. The junction had 3 bases not matched to a gene; V was cut back by 5 bases and J by 1 base. The germline V gene encodes CDR1 PRHDT and CDR2 FYEKMQ (reference sequence). The CDR3 length is 15 residues. CDR3 loop: CASSPGQGGQETQYF. The CDR3 bases are TGTGCCAGCAGCCCGGGACAGGGGGGCCAAGAGACCCAGTACTTC.

This chain uses TRBV9 with TRBJ2-3, with 7 bases lining up with TRBD1. This CDR3 is built from 14 residues. With 4 bases clipped from V and 5 bases from J, the junction kept 7 bases outside the gene matches. Germline V gene data show CDR1 as SGDLS and CDR2 as YYNGEE. CDR3 in DNA: TGTGCCAGCAGCACGGGACAGAATGAAGATACGCAGTATTTT. Protein: CASSTGQNEDTQYF.

The chain links TRBV5-6 to TRBJ1-6; 8 bases fit TRBD1. The trim removed 2 bases at V and 9 bases at J, leaving 7 bases unmatched. This CDR3 region has 15 residues. Germline CDR1 and CDR2: SGHDT and YYEEEE. CDR3 DNA: TGTGCCAGCAGCTTCGGACAGGGAGTAGGTTCACCCCTCCACTTT. Translation: CASSFGQGVGSPLHF.

CDR3 coding DNA: TGCGCCAGCAGCTCACGGACTAGCGGGAGGTTTGAGCAGTTCTTC. Its protein is CASSSRTSGRFEQFF. This sequence joins TRBV5-1 and TRBJ2-1; 14 bases are shared with TRBD2. The V and J ends lost 3 bases and 9 bases, in that order; junction bases with no gene match: 5. CDR1 is SGHRS and CDR2 is YFSETQ in the germline V gene. CDR3 length: 15 residues.

The CDR3 coding sequence is TGTGCCAGCAGCTTGGCTAGCGGGGGGTCAAAAGATACGCAGTATTTT. Its protein is CASSLASGGSKDTQYF. The V and J genes are TRBV5-4 and TRBJ2-3, with 11 nucleotides matching TRBD2. Looked up from germline, CDR1 is SGHNT and CDR2 is YYREEE (reference sequence). J was trimmed by 5 bases and V by 0 bases; bases with no gene match: 5. The CDR3 extends over 16 amino acids.

This clone has a handful of counts. The CDR3 sequence is CASSPAYEQYF. For the CDR3, the DNA is TGTGCCAGCAGTCCCGCCTACGAGCAGTACTTC. The V and J genes are TRBV27 and TRBJ2-7; D unclear. Germline V gives CDR1 MNHEY, CDR2 SMNVEV (reference sequence). Between the trimmed V and J ends, which lost 5 bases and 2 bases, there was a span of 4 bases. The CDR3 is 11 residues long.

The chain links TRBV4-3 to TRBJ2-7, with TRBD1 identical over 9 bases. J gave up 4 bases and V 0 bases, and 7 bases lay outside the gene matches. Germline V lookup: CDR1 LGHNA, CDR2 YSLEER. This CDR3 spans 16 amino acids. Written as DNA, the CDR3 is TGCGCCAGCAGCCAAGAGAGTATGGACAGGGGTTACGAGCAGTACTTC. Protein product: CASSQESMDRGYEQYF.

This clone was detected only a few times. This chain joins TRBV9 and TRBJ1-4; tentatively, D is TRBD1 (5 bases). This CDR3 has 15 residues. The V and J ends lost 0 bases and 8 bases respectively, with 14 bases between them. Germline CDR1 is SGDLS and CDR2 is YYNGEE. The CDR3 protein is CASSVDAGREEKLFF. The CDR3, as DNA: TGTGCCAGCAGCGTAGATGCAGGGCGCGAAGAAAAACTGTTTTTT. The variable domain in full, with the rest retrieved from reference TRBV9 and TRBJ1-4, is DSGVTQTPKHLITATGQRVTLRCSPRSGDLSVYWYQQSLDQGLQFLIQYYNGEERAKGNILERFSAQQFPDLHSELNLSSLELGDSALYFCASSVDAGREEKLFFGSGTQLSVL.

The chain joins TRBV5-6 to TRBJ1-2; 7 nucleotides agree with TRBD1. In germline, CDR1 is SGHDT, CDR2 YYEEEE. The length of the CDR3 is 16 residues. V dropped 0 bases and J dropped 2; count of bases not matched to a gene: 7. CDR3: CASSLGRGTRNYGYTF. CDR3 coding DNA: TGTGCCAGCAGCTTGGGCAGGGGGACAAGAAACTATGGCTACACCTTC.

Remarks on this clone: Germline is not matched at one junction end, which may reflect a read error. CDR3 amino acids: CASSLGGTDGYTF. The CDR3 DNA reads TGTGCCAGCAGCTTAGGGGGCACGGATGGCTACACCTTC. The chain has TRBV4-1 and TRBJ1-2, with 7 nucleotides matching TRBD1. The CDR3 runs to 13 residues. Germline CDR1 and CDR2: MGHRA and YSYEKL.

The chain has TRBV7-2 and TRBJ1-4; TRBD1 matches 10 bases. The J segment lost 0 bases and the V segment lost 1 base, leaving 2 bases of the junction unmatched. The CDR3 has 17 residues. Germline CDR1 reads SGHTA; CDR2 reads FQGNSA. CDR3 nucleotide sequence: TGTGCCAGCAGCTTAGGGGACAGGGGATCAACTAATGAAAAACTGTTTTTT. It codes for CASSLGDRGSTNEKLFF.

V is TRBV6-4 and J is TRBJ1-2; tentative D call: TRBD1 (5 bases). CDR3 length: 14 amino acids. Germline CDR1 and CDR2: MRHNA and SNTAGT. The germline V and J ends were trimmed by 5 bases and 4 bases, with 14 bases remaining between them. The CDR3 coding sequence is TGTGCCAGCAGTTCGCACGACGACAGCTATGGCTACACCTTC. It codes for CASSSHDDSYGYTF.

The V call is TRBV2, the J call TRBJ2-7; D perhaps matches TRBD1 (7 bases). The ends were cut back, 0 bases at V and 3 bases at J, with 12 bases in the middle. This CDR3 is built from 15 residues. CDR1 is SNHLY, CDR2 FYNNEI, per germline. CDR3 nucleotide sequence: TGTGCCAGCAGTGAAGCGGGCCAGGGGGGCTACGAGCAGTACTTC. Residues: CASSEAGQGGYEQYF.